The present TCR beta chain was sequenced within a study of CD8+ T cells in alopecia areata. The overall study: Affected scalp percentage set treated patients' severity scores.

cDNA prepared by RNA extraction and subsequent reverse transcription served as the template for sequencing. Sequenced by immunoSEQ multiplex PCR; TCRdb stores in-frame clones only, minus some. The sample has 100,000 to 140,000 clones; roughly 89% are singletons. There are 14 residues in the CDR3. With 3 bases removed from V and 2 bases from J, the gap between germline ends came to 10 bases. The germline V gene encodes CDR1 SGHTA and CDR2 FQGNSA. Treatment indicated: oral pan-JAK inhibitor, 5-10 mg twice daily. Lesional scalp punch biopsies and peripheral blood came from alopecia areata patients. PBMCs served as the source from which CD4+ and CD8+ T cells were sorted.

The source material was CD8+ T cells sorted from blood, sampled at week 24, from a patient treated with tofacitinib. V usage is TRBV7-2 and J usage is TRBJ2-5; D not resolved. The TCR originated in a human donor with alopecia areata. The CDR3 nucleotides read TGTGCCAGCAGCTTTGCAGTGGAGCAAGAGACCCAGTACTTC. Encoded protein: CASSFAVEQETQYF.